This T cell receptor (beta chain) was recorded in a study of OX40 agonist ivuxolimab in advanced cancers. Profiling relied on immunoSEQ multiplex PCR, and the TCRdb table lists in-frame clones only, not all of them. The sample yields 50,000 to 65,000 clones, around 81% seen once. Study-level points and caveats: At 0.1 to 3.0 mg/kg, CD4+ and CD8+ blood T cells expanded clonally by week 6.

V shed 0 bases and J shed 2 bases, with 7 bases lying between them. Germline CDR1 and CDR2: SGHRS and YFSETQ. The CDR3 sequence is 14 residues long. Autoimmune disease history or systemic immunosuppression meant exclusion. For this clone: The antigen is not known.

The sample in question was CD4+ or CD8+ T cells sorted from blood, obtained in a trial of the OX40 agonist ivuxolimab. J is TRBJ2-3 and V is TRBV5-1; unclear D gene. This TCR derives from an adult with an advanced solid tumor such as melanoma, head and neck, liver or kidney cancer. This CDR3 is CASSLASLTDTQYF. In DNA form, the CDR3 reads TGCGCCAGCAGCTTGGCCAGCCTCACAGATACGCAGTATTTT.